Each of the 20 T cell receptor beta chains below was sequenced from the same sample in a study of cytomegalovirus exposure and HLA in healthy donors. TCRdb keeps only in-frame clones here, not all; method: immunoSEQ multiplex PCR. The table includes some 83,000 clones, approximately 93% detected once. What was sequenced was PBMCs. Receptor source: a woman aged 18 to 35 in good health and CMV-seronegative.

This chain joins TRBV27 and TRBJ2-3; TRBD2 might be the D (7 bases). Trimming stripped 2 bases from V and 7 bases from J, with 10 bases between. Germline V gene sequence: CDR1 MNHEY, CDR2 SMNVEV (reference sequence). The CDR3 is 13 residues long. The CDR3: CASSLGGAHTQYF. DNA of the CDR3: TGTGCCAGCAGTTTAGGGGGGGCGCATACGCAGTATTTT.

This clone was counted once. V gene TRBV19 combines with J gene TRBJ1-5; TRBD1 agrees at 8 bases. Germline CDR1 reads LNHDA; CDR2 reads SQIVND (reference sequence). This CDR3 is built from 15 residues. Trimming at V came to 6 bases and at J to 0 bases, leaving 4 bases not matched to a gene. The CDR3 loop is CASSTGGYSNQPQHF. CDR3 nucleotides: TGTGCCAGTAGCACAGGGGGGTATAGCAATCAGCCCCAGCATTTT.

This clone was observed a few times. The chain employs TRBV28 and TRBJ2-7, with D perhaps TRBD2 (6 bases). The CDR3 consists of 14 residues. V was cut by 6 bases and J by 2 bases, with 14 bases left in between. The germline V gene encodes CDR1 MDHEN and CDR2 SYDVKM. In nucleotides, the CDR3 is TGTGCCAGCAGCCCCCGGACTACTACCTACGAGCAGTACTTC. Its protein is CASSPRTTTYEQYF.

There are a few counts of this clone. The rearrangement uses TRBV7-3 and TRBJ1-5; 9 positions match TRBD1. CDR3 length: 15 amino acids. Germline V gene sequence: CDR1 SGHTA, CDR2 FQGTGA. Trimming cost V 5 bases and J 4 bases; bases outside gene matches: 6. CDR3 bases: TGTGCCAGCAGCGAACGGGACAGGGTGAATCAGCCCCAGCATTTT. This sequence encodes CASSERDRVNQPQHF.

The V call is TRBV19, the J call TRBJ2-1; TRBD2 matches at 13 bases. Germline V CDR1 and CDR2: LNHDA, SQIVND (reference sequence). The CDR3 spans 16 residues. J was trimmed by 1 base and V by 5 bases; bases with no gene match: 2. The CDR3 DNA follows: TGTGCCAGTAGTCCACTAGCGGGAGGGTCCTACAATGAGCAGTTCTTC. Protein product: CASSPLAGGSYNEQFF.

V and J are TRBV2 and TRBJ2-3; a weak D match, TRBD2 (5 bases). The CDR3 is 15 amino acids. Germline V gene sequence: CDR1 SNHLY, CDR2 FYNNEI. V lost 8 bases and J lost 0, with 15 bases in between. The chain's CDR3 is CASGQARGSTDTQYF. CDR3 nucleotide sequence: TGTGCCAGCGGCCAGGCCCGGGGTAGCACAGATACGCAGTATTTT.

This clone was seen once. This rearrangement joins TRBV28 to TRBJ2-1; maybe TRBD2 (6 bases). With 5 bases removed from V and 6 bases from J, the gap between germline ends came to 14 bases. Per germline, CDR1 MDHEN and CDR2 SYDVKM. CDR3 length: 14 amino acids. The DNA for the CDR3 is TGTGCCAGCAGTACCCGGGACTCAGTCAATGAGCAGTTCTTC. Protein: CASSTRDSVNEQFF.

This clone was counted once. The chain carries TRBV9 and TRBJ2-1, with TRBD2 matching 10 bases. Per germline, CDR1 SGDLS and CDR2 YYNGEE. The CDR3 loop spans 18 amino acids. After removal of 4 bases from V and 4 bases from J, the junction contained 14 bases not matched to a gene. CDR3 coding DNA: TGTGCCAGCAGCTTCAGCTACGATATAGCGGGGGGTTACAATGAGCAGTTCTTC. Translation: CASSFSYDIAGGYNEQFF. The entire variable domain, with the rest obtained from reference TRBV9 and TRBJ2-1, is as follows: DSGVTQTPKHLITATGQRVTLRCSPRSGDLSVYWYQQSLDQGLQFLIQYYNGEERAKGNILERFSAQQFPDLHSELNLSSLELGDSALYFCASSFSYDIAGGYNEQFFGPGTRLTVL.

The chain employs TRBV5-1 and TRBJ2-5; TRBD1 is a possible D gene (6 bases). The CDR3 sequence is 13 residues long. V gave up 2 bases and J gave up 6 bases, with 11 bases separating them. In germline, CDR1 is SGHRS, CDR2 YFSETQ. CDR3 sequence reads: CASSFSGAKTQYF. DNA of the CDR3: TGCGCCAGCAGCTTTTCAGGGGCGAAGACCCAGTACTTC.

V and J are TRBV4-1 and TRBJ2-1; TRBD2 agrees at 9 bases. With V trimmed by 1 base and J by 9 bases, 4 bases remained unmatched. The CDR3 loop spans 14 amino acids. Germline-derived CDR1 and CDR2 are MGHRA and YSYEKL. As DNA, the CDR3 is TGCGCCAGCAGCCAAGTGGCGGGGGGGGCTGAGCAGTTCTTC. Amino acid sequence: CASSQVAGGAEQFF.

J is TRBJ2-1 and V is TRBV7-6; 10 bases align to TRBD1. CDR1 is SGHVS and CDR2 is FNYEAQ in the germline V gene. CDR3 length: 13 amino acids. V was clipped by 6 bases and J by 7 bases; unmatched bases: 3. The CDR3 DNA reads as TGTGCCAGCAGTTGGACAGGGGGGAATGAGCAGTTCTTC. This codes for CASSWTGGNEQFF. The full variable domain, its missing parts supplied by reference TRBV7-6 and TRBJ2-1, is GAGVSQSPRYKVTKRGQDVALRCDPISGHVSLYWYRQALGQGPEFLTYFNYEAQQDKSGLPNDRFSAERPEGSISTLTIQRTEQRDSAMYRCASSWTGGNEQFFGPGTRLTVL.

The V gene is TRBV27, the J gene TRBJ2-1; 16 bases agree with TRBD2. The CDR3 sequence is 18 residues long. Germline CDR1 is MNHEY and CDR2 is SMNVEV (reference sequence). V trimming: 5 bases; J trimming: 8 bases; junction bases outside the gene matches: 12. CDR3 residues: CASSTGLAGGPWKDEQFF. Written as DNA, the CDR3 is TGTGCCAGCAGTACGGGACTAGCGGGAGGGCCTTGGAAGGATGAGCAGTTCTTC.

The J gene is TRBJ2-7, the V gene TRBV6-6; TRBD2 is a possible D gene (5 bases). V was shortened by 2 bases and J by 0 bases, with 8 bases between the two germline ends. Germline V gene sequence: CDR1 MNHNY, CDR2 SVGAGI (reference sequence). The CDR3 sequence is 14 residues long. The chain's CDR3 is CASSYEGNSYEQYF. The CDR3 nucleotides are TGTGCCAGCAGTTACGAGGGCAACTCCTACGAGCAGTACTTC.

This clone has only a few counts. The chain uses TRBV6-4 and TRBJ2-6; 7 bases are shared with TRBD1. The length of the CDR3 is 17 residues. Germline V CDR1 and CDR2: MRHNA, SNTAGT. The ends lost 3 bases at V and 2 bases at J; junction bases unmatched: 7. CDR3 sequence: CASSEGEGGTGANVLTF. In DNA form, the CDR3 reads TGTGCCAGCAGTGAGGGAGAAGGGGGCACTGGGGCCAACGTCCTGACTTTC.

This clone was observed a single time. This sequence joins TRBV2 and TRBJ2-3; perhaps TRBD2 as D (7 bases). This CDR3 is 16 amino acids long. Trimming took off 6 bases at V and 2 bases at J, with 18 bases between the two ends. CDR1 is SNHLY and CDR2 is FYNNEI in the germline V gene. CDR3 bases: TGTGCCAGCAGAAGGGGGGGCAGCGTTTTCACAGATACGCAGTATTTT. Encoded protein: CASRRGGSVFTDTQYF.

The chain has TRBV5-1 and TRBJ2-1; D remains unclear. Germline CDR1 SGHRS, CDR2 YFSETQ. The CDR3 consists of 14 residues. Between the trimmed V and J ends, which lost 0 bases and 0 bases, there was a span of 4 bases. The CDR3 region has the DNA TGCGCCAGCAGCTTGGGGAGCTCCTACAATGAGCAGTTCTTC. This translates into CASSLGSSYNEQFF.

This clone was found once. The chain couples TRBV19 to TRBJ1-5; a possible D gene is TRBD1 (5 bases). Per germline, CDR1 LNHDA and CDR2 SQIVND (reference sequence). This CDR3 contains 13 residues. Trimming pared 4 bases from V and 7 bases from J, leaving 11 bases between. CDR3 coding DNA: TGTGCCAGTAGTAGGCAGGGTGGACAGCCCCAGCATTTT. Translated: CASSRQGGQPQHF.

The chain uses TRBV2 and TRBJ2-1; TRBD1 matches 10 bases. The germline V gene has CDR1 SNHLY and CDR2 FYNNEI. Trimming cost V 2 bases and J 1 base; bases outside gene matches: 8. CDR3 length: 18 residues. Written as DNA, the CDR3 is TGTGCCAGCAGTGAACCGAGACAGGGGGCTAATTCCTACAATGAGCAGTTCTTC. Its protein is CASSEPRQGANSYNEQFF.

This clone appeared once. The V and J genes are TRBV10-2 and TRBJ1-2, with D unclear. The CDR3 extends over 13 amino acids. V was trimmed by 0 bases and J by 7 bases, leaving 9 bases between them. The germline V gene has CDR1 WSHSY and CDR2 SAAADI. Written as DNA, the CDR3 is TGCGCCAGCAGTGAGTCTACAGTTGCTGGCTACACCTTC. The encoded protein is CASSESTVAGYTF.

This chain uses TRBV2 with TRBJ2-3; D might be TRBD1 (5 bases). The V and J ends lost 5 bases and 6 bases respectively, with 18 bases between them. This CDR3 spans 15 amino acids. Germline CDR1 is SNHLY and CDR2 is FYNNEI. DNA of the CDR3: TGTGCCAGCAGTTTCCAAACAGGAGTGGCGGATACGCAGTATTTT. Translation gives CASSFQTGVADTQYF.